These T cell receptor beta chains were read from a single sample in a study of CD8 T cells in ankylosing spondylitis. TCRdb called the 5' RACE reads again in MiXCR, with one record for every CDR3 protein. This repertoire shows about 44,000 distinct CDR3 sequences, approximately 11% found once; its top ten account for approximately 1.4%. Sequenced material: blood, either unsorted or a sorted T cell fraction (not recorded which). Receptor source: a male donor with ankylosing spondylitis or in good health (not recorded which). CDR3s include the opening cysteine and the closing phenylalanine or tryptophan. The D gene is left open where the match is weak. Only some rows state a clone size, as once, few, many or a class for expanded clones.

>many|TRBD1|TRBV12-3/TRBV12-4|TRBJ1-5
CASSLEGTGDQPQHF
TGTGCCAGCAGTCTAGAAGGGACAGGTGATCAGCCCCAGCATTTT
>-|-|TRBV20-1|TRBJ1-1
CSAKDNPDTEAFF
TGCAGTGCTAAGGACAACCCGGACACTGAAGCTTTCTTT
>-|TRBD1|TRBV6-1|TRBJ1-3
CASRDRGAGNTIYF
TGTGCCAGCAGGGACAGGGGTGCTGGAAACACCATATATTTT
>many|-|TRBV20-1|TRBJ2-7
CSAQRSSEQYF
TGCAGTGCCCAGCGGAGTTCCGAGCAGTACTTC
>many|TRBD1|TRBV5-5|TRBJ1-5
CASSRGQGDQPQHF
TGTGCCAGCAGCCGGGGACAGGGAGATCAGCCCCAGCATTTT
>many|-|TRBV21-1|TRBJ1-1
CASSKLEAFF
TGTGCCAGCAGCAAATTAGAAGCTTTCTTT
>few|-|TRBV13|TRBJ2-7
CASSFQDTSYEQYF
TGTGCCAGCAGCTTTCAGGATACCTCCTACGAGCAGTACTTC
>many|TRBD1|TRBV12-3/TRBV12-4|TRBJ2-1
CASSLRDRGLNEQFF
TGTGCCAGCAGTTTGAGAGACAGGGGGCTCAATGAGCAGTTCTTC
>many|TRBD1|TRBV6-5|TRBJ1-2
CASSYRGQTYGYTF
TGTGCCAGCAGTTACAGGGGACAGACTTATGGCTACACCTTC
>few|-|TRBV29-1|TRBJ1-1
CSVEEGGPSTEAFF
TGCAGCGTTGAAGAAGGGGGGCCGTCCACTGAAGCTTTCTTT
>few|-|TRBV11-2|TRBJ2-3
CASSRNPLLGGADTQYF
TGTGCCAGCAGCCGTAACCCACTACTAGGGGGGGCAGATACGCAGTATTTT
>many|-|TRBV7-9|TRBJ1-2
CASSLDFDSYGYTF
TGTGCCAGCAGCTTAGATTTTGACTCCTATGGCTACACCTTC
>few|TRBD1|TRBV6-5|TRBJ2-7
CASSYSIGQGGYEQYF
TGTGCCAGCAGTTACTCGATTGGACAGGGCGGATACGAGCAGTACTTC
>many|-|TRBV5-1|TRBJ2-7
CASRDGRVNYEQYF
TGCGCCAGCAGAGACGGCAGGGTAAACTACGAGCAGTACTTC
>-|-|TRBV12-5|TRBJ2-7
CASGSRGRSSYEQYF
TGTGCTAGTGGTTCTCGGGGACGGAGCTCCTACGAGCAGTACTTC
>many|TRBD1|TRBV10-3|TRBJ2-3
CAITTGTGADTQYF
TGTGCCATCACCACCGGGACAGGGGCGGATACGCAGTATTTT
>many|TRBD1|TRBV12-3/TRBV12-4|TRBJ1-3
CASSPGQGVSGNTIYF
TGTGCCAGCAGTCCGGGACAGGGCGTCTCTGGAAACACCATATATTTT
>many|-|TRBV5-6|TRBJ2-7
CASSLQLISYEQYF
TGTGCCAGCAGCCTACAGTTGATCTCCTACGAGCAGTACTTC
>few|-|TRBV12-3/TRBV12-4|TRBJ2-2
CASSSNRDAHTGELFF
TGTGCCAGCAGCTCGAACCGGGACGCCCACACCGGGGAGCTGTTTTTT